This T cell receptor beta chain appears in the sequencing data of a study of regulatory T cells in long-lasting Graves disease. The TCR beta library used iRepertoire HTBI primers with Arm-PCR amplification of CDR3. Original handling: Identification of gene segments yielded more than 60 TRBV and about 14 TRBJ across samples. TCRdb independently ran MiXCR on the multiplex PCR reads; one entry per CDR3 protein. TCRdb, not the original authors, processed these V and J calls. The sample lists 350,000 to 500,000 distinct CDR3 sequences, 21% occurring once. The CDR3 is made up of 16 amino acids. The germline V gene encodes CDR1 KGHSH and CDR2 LQKENI. V shed 2 bases, J shed 3 bases, and the junction held 9 bases outside the gene matches. This clonotype appeared a few times. Its antigen remains unknown. Time point: persistent/refractory GD, antithyroid drugs over 5 years with positive TRAb. Scientists built the TCR library using RNA that was extracted from PBMCs.

Broader study findings: Relative to new patients (966), persistent patients exhibited greater sharing of public clonotypes (around 2,800).

The J gene is TRBJ1-1, the V gene TRBV18; 7 nucleotides line up with TRBD1. The TCR comes from a female donor with Graves disease. This specimen consisted of peripheral blood mononuclear cells (PBMCs), obtained when the disease was refractory, from a patient treated with antithyroid drugs. CDR3 amino acids: CASSPSARGFDTEAFF. The CDR3 nucleotides are TGTGCCAGCTCACCAAGTGCCAGGGGGTTTGACACTGAAGCTTTCTTT.